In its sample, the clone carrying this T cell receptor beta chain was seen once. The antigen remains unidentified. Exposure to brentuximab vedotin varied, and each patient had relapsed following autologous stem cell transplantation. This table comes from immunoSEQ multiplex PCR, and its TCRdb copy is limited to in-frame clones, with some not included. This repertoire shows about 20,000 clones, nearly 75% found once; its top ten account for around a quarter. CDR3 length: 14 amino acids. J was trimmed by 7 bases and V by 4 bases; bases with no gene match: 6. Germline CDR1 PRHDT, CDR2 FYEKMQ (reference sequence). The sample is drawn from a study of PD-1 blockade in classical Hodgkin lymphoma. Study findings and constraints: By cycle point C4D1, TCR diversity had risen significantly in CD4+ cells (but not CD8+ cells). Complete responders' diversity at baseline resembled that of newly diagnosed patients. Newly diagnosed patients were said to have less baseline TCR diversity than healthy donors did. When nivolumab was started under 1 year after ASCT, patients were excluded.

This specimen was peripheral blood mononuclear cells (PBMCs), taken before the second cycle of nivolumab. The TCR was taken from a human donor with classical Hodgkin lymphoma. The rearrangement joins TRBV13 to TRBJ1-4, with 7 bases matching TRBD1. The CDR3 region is CASSSRQGSEKLFF. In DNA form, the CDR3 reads TGTGCCAGCAGCTCCCGACAGGGATCTGAAAAACTGTTTTTT.